This record looks at one T cell receptor beta chain sequence and its context. In the authors' workflow: Amplifying reference gene primers gave estimates of nucleated cell counts. TCRdb's table, derived via immunoSEQ multiplex PCR, lists solely in-frame clones and lacks some. V and J calls and clone size are copied from that table; D and trimming were computed from the DNA. The repertoire includes 240,000 or so clones, roughly four fifths of them detected once, and roughly 1.9% sits in the top ten. The sample comes from a study of blood T cell repertoires in COVID-19. Germline V lookup: CDR1 MNHNS, CDR2 SASEGT. V lost 2 bases and J lost 1, with 7 bases in between. The CDR3 spans 14 residues.

Material: peripheral blood. V and J are TRBV6-1 and TRBJ2-3; D is unclear. The clonotype originates from a man aged 25 to 40 who had recovered from COVID-19. The CDR3 DNA follows: TGTGCCAGCAGTGAACCCGCGGGCACAGATACGCAGTATTTT. Its translation: CASSEPAGTDTQYF.